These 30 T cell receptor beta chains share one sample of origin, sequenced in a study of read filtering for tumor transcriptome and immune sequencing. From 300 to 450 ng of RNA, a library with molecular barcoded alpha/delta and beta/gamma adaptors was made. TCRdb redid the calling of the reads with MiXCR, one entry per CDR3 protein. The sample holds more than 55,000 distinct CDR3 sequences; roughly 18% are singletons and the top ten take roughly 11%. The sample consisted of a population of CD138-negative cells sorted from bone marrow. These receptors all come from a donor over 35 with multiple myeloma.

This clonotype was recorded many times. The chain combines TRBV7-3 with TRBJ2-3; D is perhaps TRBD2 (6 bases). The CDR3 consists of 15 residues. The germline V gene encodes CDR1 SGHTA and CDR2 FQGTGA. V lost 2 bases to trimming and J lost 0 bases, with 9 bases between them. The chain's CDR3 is CASSLGGKSTDTQYF. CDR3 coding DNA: TGTGCCAGCAGCTTAGGCGGGAAAAGCACAGATACGCAGTATTTT.

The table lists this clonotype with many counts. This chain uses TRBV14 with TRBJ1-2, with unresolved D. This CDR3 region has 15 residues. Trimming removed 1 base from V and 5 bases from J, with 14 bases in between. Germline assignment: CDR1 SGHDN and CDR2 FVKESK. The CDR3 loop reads CASSQGVAQIYGYTF. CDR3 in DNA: TGTGCCAGCAGCCAAGGGGTGGCACAGATTTATGGCTACACCTTC.

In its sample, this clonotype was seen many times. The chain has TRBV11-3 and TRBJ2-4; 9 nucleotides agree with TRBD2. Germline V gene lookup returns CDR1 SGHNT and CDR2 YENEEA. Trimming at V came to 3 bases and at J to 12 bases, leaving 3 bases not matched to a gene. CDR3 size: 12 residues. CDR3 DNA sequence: TGTGCCAGCAGCTTTACTAGCGGGCCTCAGTACTTC. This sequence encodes CASSFTSGPQYF.

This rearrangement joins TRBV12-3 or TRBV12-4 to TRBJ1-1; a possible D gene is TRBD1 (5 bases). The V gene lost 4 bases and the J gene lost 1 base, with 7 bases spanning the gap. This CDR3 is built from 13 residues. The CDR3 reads CASSSGQNTEAFF. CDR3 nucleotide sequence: TGTGCCAGCAGTTCCGGACAGAACACTGAAGCTTTCTTT.

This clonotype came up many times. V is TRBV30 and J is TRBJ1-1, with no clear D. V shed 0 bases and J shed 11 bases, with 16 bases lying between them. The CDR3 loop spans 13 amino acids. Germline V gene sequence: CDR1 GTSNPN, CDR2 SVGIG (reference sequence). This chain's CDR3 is CAWSVGWSLKAFF. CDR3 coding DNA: TGTGCCTGGAGTGTAGGGTGGTCCCTGAAGGCTTTCTTT. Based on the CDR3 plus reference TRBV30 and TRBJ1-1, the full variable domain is SQTIHQWPATLVQPVGSPLSLECTVEGTSNPNLYWYRQAAGRGLQLLFYSVGIGQISSEVPQNLSASRPQDRQFILSSKKLLLSDSGFYLCAWSVGWSLKAFFGQGTRLTVV.

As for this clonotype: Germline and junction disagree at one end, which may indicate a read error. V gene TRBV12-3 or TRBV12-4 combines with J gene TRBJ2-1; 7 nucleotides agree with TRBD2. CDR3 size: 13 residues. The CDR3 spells CANSWEGEHEQFF. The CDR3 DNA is TGTGCCAACAGTTGGGAGGGAGAGCATGAGCAGTTCTTC.

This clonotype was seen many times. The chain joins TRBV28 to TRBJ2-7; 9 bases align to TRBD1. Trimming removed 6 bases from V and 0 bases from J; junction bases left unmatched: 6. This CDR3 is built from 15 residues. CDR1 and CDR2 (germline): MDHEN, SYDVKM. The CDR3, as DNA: TGTGCCAGCAGAGAGGACAGGGGCAGCTCCTACGAGCAGTACTTC. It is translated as CASREDRGSSYEQYF.

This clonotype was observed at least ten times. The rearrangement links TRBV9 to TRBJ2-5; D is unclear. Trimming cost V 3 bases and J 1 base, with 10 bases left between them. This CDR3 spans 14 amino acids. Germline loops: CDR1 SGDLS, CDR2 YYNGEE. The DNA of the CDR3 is TGTGCCAGCAGCGCGGCTCCCGTCCAAGAGACCCAGTACTTC. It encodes CASSAAPVQETQYF.

The CDR3 here is CASSKGLSSYNEQFF. CDR3 DNA sequence: TGTGCCAGTAGTAAGGGACTAAGCTCCTACAATGAGCAGTTCTTC. The V and J genes are TRBV19 and TRBJ2-1; 7 bases line up with TRBD2. The CDR3 covers 15 residues. The V and J ends lost 4 bases and 0 bases, in that order; junction bases with no gene match: 3. The germline V gene has CDR1 LNHDA and CDR2 SQIVND (reference sequence).

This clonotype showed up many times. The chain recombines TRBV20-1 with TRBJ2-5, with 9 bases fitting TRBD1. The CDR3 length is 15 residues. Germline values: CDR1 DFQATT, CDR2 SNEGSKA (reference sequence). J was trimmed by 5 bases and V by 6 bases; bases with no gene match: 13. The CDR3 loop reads CSARPGQGGRETQYF. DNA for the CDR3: TGCAGTGCACGACCGGGACAGGGAGGTCGGGAGACCCAGTACTTC.

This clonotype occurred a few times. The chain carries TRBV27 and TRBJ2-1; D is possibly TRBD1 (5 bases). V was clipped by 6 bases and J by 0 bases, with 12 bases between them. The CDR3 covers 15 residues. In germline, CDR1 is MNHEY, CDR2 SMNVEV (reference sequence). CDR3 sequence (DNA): TGTGCCAGCAGAGACAGTGGCCTCTCCTACAATGAGCAGTTCTTC. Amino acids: CASRDSGLSYNEQFF.

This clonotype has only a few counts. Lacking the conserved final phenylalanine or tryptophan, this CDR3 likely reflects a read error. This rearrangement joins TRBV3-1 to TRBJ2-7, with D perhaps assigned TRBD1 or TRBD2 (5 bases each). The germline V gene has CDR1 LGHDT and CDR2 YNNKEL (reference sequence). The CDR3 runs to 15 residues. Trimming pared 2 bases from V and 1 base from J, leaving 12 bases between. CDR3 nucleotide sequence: TGTGCCAGCAGCCAACAACCGGGACGATCCTACGAGCAGTACCTC. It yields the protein CASSQQPGRSYEQYL.

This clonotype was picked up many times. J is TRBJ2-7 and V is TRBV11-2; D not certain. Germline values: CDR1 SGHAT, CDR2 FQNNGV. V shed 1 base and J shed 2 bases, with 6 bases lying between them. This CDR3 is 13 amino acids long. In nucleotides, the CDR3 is TGTGCCAGCAGCTTAGCTAACACCTACGAGCAGTACTTC. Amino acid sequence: CASSLANTYEQYF.

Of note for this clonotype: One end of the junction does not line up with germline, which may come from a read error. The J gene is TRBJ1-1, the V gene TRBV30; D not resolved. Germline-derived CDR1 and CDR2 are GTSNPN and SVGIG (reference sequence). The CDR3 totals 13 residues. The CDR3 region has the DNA TGTGCCTGGAGTCAGACCATGAACTCTGAAGATTTCTTT. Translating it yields CAWSQTMNSEDFF. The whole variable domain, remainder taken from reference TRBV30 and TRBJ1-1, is SQTIHQWPATLVQPVGSPLSLECTVEGTSNPNLYWYRQAAGRGLQLLFYSVGIGQISSEVPQNLSASRPQDRQFILSSKKLLLSDSGFYLCAWSQTMNSEDFFGQGTRLTVV.

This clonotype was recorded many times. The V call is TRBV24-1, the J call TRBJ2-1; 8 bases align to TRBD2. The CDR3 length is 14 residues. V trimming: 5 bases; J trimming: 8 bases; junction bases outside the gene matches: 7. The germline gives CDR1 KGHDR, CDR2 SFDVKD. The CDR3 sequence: CATSVTGGLDEQFF. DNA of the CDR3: TGTGCCACCAGTGTGACGGGGGGGCTAGATGAGCAGTTCTTC.

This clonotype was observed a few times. The CDR3 reads CASSLKVRLMGTEAFF. CDR3 DNA sequence: TGTGCCAGCAGCTTAAAGGTGAGGCTGATGGGAACTGAAGCTTTCTTT. V gene TRBV7-6 combines with J gene TRBJ1-1; D remains unclear. Germline assignment: CDR1 SGHVS and CDR2 FNYEAQ. The CDR3 loop spans 16 amino acids. Deletions cut 2 bases from V and 5 bases from J, with 18 bases between.

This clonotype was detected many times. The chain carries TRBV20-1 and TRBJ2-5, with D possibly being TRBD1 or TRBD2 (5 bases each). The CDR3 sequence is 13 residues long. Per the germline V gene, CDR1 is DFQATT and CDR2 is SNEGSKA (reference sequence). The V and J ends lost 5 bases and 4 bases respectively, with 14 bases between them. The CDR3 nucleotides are TGCAGTGCTCAGGTATCCGGGGCAGAGACCCAGTACTTC. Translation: CSAQVSGAETQYF.

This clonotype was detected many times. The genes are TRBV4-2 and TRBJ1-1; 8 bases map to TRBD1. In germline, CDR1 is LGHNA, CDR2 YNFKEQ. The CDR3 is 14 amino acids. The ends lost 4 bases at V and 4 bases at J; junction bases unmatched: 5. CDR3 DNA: TGTGCCAGCAGCCCCGGACAGGGTTTCACTGAAGCTTTCTTT. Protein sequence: CASSPGQGFTEAFF.

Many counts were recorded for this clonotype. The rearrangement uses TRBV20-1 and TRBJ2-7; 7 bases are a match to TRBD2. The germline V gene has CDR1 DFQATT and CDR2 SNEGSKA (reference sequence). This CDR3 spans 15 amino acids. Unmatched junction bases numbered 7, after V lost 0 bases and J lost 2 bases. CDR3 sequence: CSARERDYPTYEQYF. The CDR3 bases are TGCAGTGCTAGAGAACGGGACTACCCTACCTACGAGCAGTACTTC.

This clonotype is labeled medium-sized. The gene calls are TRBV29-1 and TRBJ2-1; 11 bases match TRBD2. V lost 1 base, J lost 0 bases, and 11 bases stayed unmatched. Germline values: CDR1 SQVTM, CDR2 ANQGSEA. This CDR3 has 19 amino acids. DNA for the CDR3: TGCAGCGTTGAAGGGGTGCTAGCGGGAGGCCGAAGCTCCTACAATGAGCAGTTCTTC. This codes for CSVEGVLAGGRSSYNEQFF.

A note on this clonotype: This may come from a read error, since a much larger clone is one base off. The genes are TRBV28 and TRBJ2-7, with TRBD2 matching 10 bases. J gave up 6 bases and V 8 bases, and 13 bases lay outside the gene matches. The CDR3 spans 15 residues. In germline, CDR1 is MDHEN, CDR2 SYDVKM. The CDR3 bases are TGTGCCAGCGGTTCCTTAGCGGGAGGCCTCCCCGAGCAGTACTTC. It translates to CASGSLAGGLPEQYF.

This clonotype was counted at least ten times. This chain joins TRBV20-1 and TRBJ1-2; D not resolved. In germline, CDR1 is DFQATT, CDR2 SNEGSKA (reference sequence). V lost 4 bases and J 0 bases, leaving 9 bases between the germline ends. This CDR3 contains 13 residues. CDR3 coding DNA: TGCAGTGCTACTGACACCGCTAACTATGGCTACACCTTC. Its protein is CSATDTANYGYTF.

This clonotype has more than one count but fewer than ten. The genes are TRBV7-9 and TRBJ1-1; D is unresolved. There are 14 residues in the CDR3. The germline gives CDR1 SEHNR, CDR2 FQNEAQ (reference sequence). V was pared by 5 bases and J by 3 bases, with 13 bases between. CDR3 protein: CASSPPRTHTEAFF. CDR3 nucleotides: TGTGCCAGCAGCCCTCCCAGGACCCACACTGAAGCTTTCTTT.

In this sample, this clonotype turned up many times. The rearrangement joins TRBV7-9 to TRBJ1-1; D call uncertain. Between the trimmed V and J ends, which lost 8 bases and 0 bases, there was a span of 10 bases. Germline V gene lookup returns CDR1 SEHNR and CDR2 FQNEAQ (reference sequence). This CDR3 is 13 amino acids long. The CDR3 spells CASVEQMNTEAFF. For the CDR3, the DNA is TGTGCCAGCGTGGAACAGATGAACACTGAAGCTTTCTTT.

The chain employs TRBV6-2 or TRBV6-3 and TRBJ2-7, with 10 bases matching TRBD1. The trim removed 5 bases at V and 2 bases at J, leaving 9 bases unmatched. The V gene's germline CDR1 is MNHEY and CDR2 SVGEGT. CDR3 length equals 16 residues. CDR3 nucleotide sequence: TGTGCCAGCAGTCAAGTAGGGACAGGGGTGCCCTACGAGCAGTACTTC. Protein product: CASSQVGTGVPYEQYF.

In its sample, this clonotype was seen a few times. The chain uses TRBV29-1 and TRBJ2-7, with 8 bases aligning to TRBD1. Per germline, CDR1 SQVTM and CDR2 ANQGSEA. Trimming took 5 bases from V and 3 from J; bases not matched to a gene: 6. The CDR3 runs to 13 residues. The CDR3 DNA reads TGCAGCGTTACGACAGGGGCTGGCTACGAGCAGTACTTC. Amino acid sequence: CSVTTGAGYEQYF.

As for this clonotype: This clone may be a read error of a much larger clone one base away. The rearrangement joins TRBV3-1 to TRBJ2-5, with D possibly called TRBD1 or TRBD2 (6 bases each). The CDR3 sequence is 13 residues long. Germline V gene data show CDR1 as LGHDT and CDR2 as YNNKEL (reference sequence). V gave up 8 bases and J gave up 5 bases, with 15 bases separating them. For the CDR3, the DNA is TGTGCCAGCGGCACCCAGGGGAGGGAGACCCAGTACTTC. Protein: CASGTQGRETQYF.

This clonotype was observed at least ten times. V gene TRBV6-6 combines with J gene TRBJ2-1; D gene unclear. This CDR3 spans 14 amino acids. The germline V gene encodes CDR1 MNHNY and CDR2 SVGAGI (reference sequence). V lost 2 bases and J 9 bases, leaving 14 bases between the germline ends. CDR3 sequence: CASSYLGELPEQFF. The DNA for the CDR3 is TGTGCCAGCAGTTACCTCGGAGAATTGCCTGAGCAGTTCTTC.

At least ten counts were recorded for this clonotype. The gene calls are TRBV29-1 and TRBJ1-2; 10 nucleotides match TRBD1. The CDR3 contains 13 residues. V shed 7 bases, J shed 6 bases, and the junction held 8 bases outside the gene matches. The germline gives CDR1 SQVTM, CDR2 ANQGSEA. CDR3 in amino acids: CSAEGQGLDGYTF. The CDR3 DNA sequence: TGCAGCGCCGAGGGACAGGGGCTAGATGGCTACACCTTC. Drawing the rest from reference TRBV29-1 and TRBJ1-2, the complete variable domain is SAVISQKPSRDICQRGTSLTIQCQVDSQVTMMFWYRQQPGQSLTLIATANQGSEATYESGFVIDKFPISRPNLTFSTLTVSNMSPEDSSIYLCSAEGQGLDGYTFGSGTRLTVV.

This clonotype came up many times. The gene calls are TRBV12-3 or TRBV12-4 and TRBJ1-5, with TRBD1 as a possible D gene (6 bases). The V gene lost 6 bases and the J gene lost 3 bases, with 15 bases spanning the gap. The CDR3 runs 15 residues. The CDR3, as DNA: TGTGCCAGCAGCCGGGCACAGGGAGACAATCAGCCCCAGCATTTT. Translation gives CASSRAQGDNQPQHF.